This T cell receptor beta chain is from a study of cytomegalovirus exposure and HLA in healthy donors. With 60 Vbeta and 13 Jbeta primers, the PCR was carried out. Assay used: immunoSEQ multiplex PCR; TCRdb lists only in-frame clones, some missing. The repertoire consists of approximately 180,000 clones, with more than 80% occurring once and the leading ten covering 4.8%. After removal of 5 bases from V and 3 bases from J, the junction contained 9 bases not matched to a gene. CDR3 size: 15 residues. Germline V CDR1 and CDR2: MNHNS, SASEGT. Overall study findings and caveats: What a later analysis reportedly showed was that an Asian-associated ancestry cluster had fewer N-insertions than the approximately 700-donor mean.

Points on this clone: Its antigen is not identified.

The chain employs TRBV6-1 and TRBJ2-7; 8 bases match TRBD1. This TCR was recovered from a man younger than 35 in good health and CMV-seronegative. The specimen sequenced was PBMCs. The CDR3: CASSTRQGPRYEQYF. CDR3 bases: TGTGCCAGCAGTACCAGACAGGGGCCACGCTACGAGCAGTACTTC.